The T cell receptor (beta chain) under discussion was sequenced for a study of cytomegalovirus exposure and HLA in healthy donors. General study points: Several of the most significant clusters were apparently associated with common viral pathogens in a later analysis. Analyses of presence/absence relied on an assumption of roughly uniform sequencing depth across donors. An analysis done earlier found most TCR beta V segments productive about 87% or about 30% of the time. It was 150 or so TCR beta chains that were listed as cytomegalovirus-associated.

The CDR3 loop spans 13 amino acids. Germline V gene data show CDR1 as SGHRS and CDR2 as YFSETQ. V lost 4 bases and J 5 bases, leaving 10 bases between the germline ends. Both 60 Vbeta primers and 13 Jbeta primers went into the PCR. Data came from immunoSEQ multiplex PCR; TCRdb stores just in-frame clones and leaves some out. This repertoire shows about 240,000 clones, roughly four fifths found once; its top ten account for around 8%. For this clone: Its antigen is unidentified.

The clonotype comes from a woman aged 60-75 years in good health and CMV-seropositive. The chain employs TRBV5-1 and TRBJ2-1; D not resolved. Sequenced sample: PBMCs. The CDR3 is CASSKSTDNEQFF. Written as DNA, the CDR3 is TGCGCCAGCAGCAAAAGCACGGACAATGAGCAGTTCTTC.